This T cell receptor beta chain was recovered during a study of CD8+ T cells in alopecia areata. Points from the study as a whole: There were also resident alphabeta T cells of normal skin sequenced in scalp samples. Between patients, shared TCR sequences were less clear than in mice. This was possibly due in part to HLA diversity in the patient population. Lesional tissue from the scalp (especially in alopecia totalis/universalis) showed higher clonality than normal scalp.

Once RNA had been extracted, it was reverse transcribed into cDNA to act as the sequencing template. Method: immunoSEQ multiplex PCR; TCRdb's copy keeps in-frame clones and lacks some. The table includes under 250,000 clones, around three fifths detected once. As for this clone: Its antigen is not known.

Sorted out of PBMCs were CD4+ T cells and CD8+ T cells. Sequencing was done on a sample of CD8+ T cells sorted from blood. This receptor was identified in a human donor in good health.

CDR3 sequence (DNA): TGTGCCAGCAGGCCGGTGGGACAGGACGCCTACGAGCAGTACTTC. Translating it yields CASRPVGQDAYEQYF. V is TRBV2 and J is TRBJ2-7; 8 bases line up with TRBD1. CDR3 length: 15 residues. V was pared by 6 bases and J by 2 bases, with 9 bases of the junction left unmatched. The germline gives CDR1 SNHLY, CDR2 FYNNEI.